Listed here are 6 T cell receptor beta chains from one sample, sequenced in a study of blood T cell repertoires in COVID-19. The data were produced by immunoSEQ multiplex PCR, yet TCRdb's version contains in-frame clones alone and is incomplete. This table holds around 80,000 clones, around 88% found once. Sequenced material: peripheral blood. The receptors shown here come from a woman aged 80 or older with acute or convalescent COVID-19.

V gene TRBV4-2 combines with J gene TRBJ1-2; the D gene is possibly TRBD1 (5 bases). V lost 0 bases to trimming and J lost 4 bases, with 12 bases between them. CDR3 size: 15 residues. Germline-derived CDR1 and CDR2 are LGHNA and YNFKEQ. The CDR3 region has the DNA TGTGCCAGCAGCCAAGAAGCCCAGGGTGGCTATGGCTACACCTTC. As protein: CASSQEAQGGYGYTF.

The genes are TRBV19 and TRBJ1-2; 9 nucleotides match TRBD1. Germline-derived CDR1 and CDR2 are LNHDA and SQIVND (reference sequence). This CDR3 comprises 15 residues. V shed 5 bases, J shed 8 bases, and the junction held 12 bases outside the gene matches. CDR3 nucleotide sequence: TGTGCCAGTAGTCCACGTCCCGGGACAGGGTACGGCTACACCTTC. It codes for CASSPRPGTGYGYTF.

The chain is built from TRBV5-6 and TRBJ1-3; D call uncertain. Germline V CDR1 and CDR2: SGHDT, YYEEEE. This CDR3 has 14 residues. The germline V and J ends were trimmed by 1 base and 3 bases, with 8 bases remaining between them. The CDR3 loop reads CASSLTGFGNTIYF. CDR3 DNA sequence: TGTGCCAGCAGCTTGACCGGGTTTGGAAACACCATATATTTT.

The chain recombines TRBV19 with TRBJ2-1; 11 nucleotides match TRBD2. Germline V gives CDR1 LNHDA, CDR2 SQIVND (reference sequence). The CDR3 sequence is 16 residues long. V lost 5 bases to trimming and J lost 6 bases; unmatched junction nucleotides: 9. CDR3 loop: CASSLAGGPFGNEQFF. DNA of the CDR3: TGTGCCAGTAGTTTAGCGGGAGGGCCTTTCGGCAATGAGCAGTTCTTC.

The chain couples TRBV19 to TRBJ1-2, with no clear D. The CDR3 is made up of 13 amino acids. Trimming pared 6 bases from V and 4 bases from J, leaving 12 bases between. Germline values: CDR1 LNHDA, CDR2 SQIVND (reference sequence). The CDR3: CASRDNGLYGYTF. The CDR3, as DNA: TGTGCCAGTAGAGATAACGGACTCTATGGCTACACCTTC.

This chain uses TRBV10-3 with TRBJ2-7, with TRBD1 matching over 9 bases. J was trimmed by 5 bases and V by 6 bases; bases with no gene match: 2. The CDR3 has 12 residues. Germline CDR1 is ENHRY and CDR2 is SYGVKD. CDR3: CAIRRTGDEQYF. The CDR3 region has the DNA TGTGCCATCAGGAGGACAGGGGACGAGCAGTACTTC.